What follows are 17 T cell receptor beta chains derived from one specimen sequenced in a study of control samples from healthy donors and cancer patients. Clones were sequenced by immunoSEQ multiplex PCR, and TCRdb holds only the in-frame ones, with some missing. The data show approximately 110,000 clones, around 89% seen once. Sequenced input: blood. The receptors were gathered from a woman aged 45 to 65 in good health.

The rearrangement links TRBV27 to TRBJ2-5, with 8 bases aligning to TRBD2. The CDR3 is 13 residues long. V lost 3 bases to trimming and J lost 7 bases; unmatched junction nucleotides: 4. The germline CDR1 and CDR2 sequences are MNHEY and SMNVEV (reference sequence). CDR3 nucleotides: TGTGCCAGCAGTTTCGGGGCGGGGGGGACCCAGTACTTC. Translating it yields CASSFGAGGTQYF.

This clone has a single count. The chain recombines TRBV30 with TRBJ2-2; no firm D call. Germline V lookup: CDR1 GTSNPN, CDR2 SVGIG (reference sequence). Trimming took 0 bases from V and 4 from J, leaving 9 bases between them. The CDR3 sequence is 14 residues long. The CDR3 sequence is CAWSVLGATGELFF. CDR3 nucleotides: TGTGCCTGGAGTGTTCTTGGTGCCACCGGGGAGCTGTTTTTT. The full variable domain, completed using reference TRBV30 and TRBJ2-2, is SQTIHQWPATLVQPVGSPLSLECTVEGTSNPNLYWYRQAAGRGLQLLFYSVGIGQISSEVPQNLSASRPQDRQFILSSKKLLLSDSGFYLCAWSVLGATGELFFGEGSRLTVL.

The rearrangement joins TRBV7-3 to TRBJ2-1; D is uncertain. Trimming shortened V by 3 bases and J by 0 bases, and 9 bases separated the two germline ends. CDR3 length: 15 amino acids. Germline loops: CDR1 SGHTA, CDR2 FQGTGA. The CDR3 loop is CASSLRMSSYNEQFF. The CDR3 DNA reads TGTGCCAGCAGCTTGCGGATGAGCTCCTACAATGAGCAGTTCTTC.

For this clone: Sequence at one end of the junction differs from germline and may be a read error. The chain uses TRBV6-1 and TRBJ2-6; D gene uncertain. From germline, CDR1 is MNHNS and CDR2 SASEGT. This CDR3 is built from 18 residues. CDR3 region: CASREDTHFSSGANVLTF. The DNA of the CDR3 is TGTGCCAGCAGAGAAGACACTCACTTTAGCTCTGGGGCCAACGTCCTGACTTTC.

The V and J genes are TRBV4-2 and TRBJ2-6; no definite D call. This CDR3 is 17 amino acids long. V lost 0 bases, J lost 0 bases, and 9 bases lay in between. Looked up from germline, CDR1 is LGHNA and CDR2 is YNFKEQ. The CDR3 here is CASSQDFPYSGANVLTF. CDR3 nucleotide sequence: TGTGCCAGCAGCCAAGATTTTCCATACTCTGGGGCCAACGTCCTGACTTTC.

This clone came up once. V and J are TRBV5-1 and TRBJ1-3; 7 positions match TRBD1. The CDR3 has 16 residues. The V and J ends lost 0 bases and 2 bases, in that order; junction bases with no gene match: 5. Per the germline V gene, CDR1 is SGHRS and CDR2 is YFSETQ. CDR3 amino acids: CASSLATGVAGNTIYF. The CDR3 DNA reads TGCGCCAGCAGCTTGGCCACAGGGGTGGCTGGAAACACCATATATTTT.

This chain connects TRBV9 to TRBJ2-5; 9 bases agree with TRBD1. From germline, CDR1 is SGDLS and CDR2 YYNGEE. V was pared by 2 bases and J by 4 bases, with 9 bases of the junction left unmatched. The CDR3 is 16 residues long. The CDR3 nucleotides read TGTGCCAGCAGCGTTACGGGACAGGGTGCCCTAGAGACCCAGTACTTC. It yields the protein CASSVTGQGALETQYF.

The V call is TRBV5-6, the J call TRBJ2-7; 7 bases line up with TRBD1. V dropped 2 bases and J dropped 4; count of bases not matched to a gene: 3. Germline CDR1 is SGHDT and CDR2 is YYEEEE. This CDR3 spans 13 amino acids. For the CDR3, the DNA is TGTGCCAGCAGCTTAGACAGGGTGTACGAGCAGTACGTC. This encodes CASSLDRVYEQYV.

The chain recombines TRBV5-1 with TRBJ2-1, with 9 bases lining up with TRBD1. The trim removed 0 bases at V and 0 bases at J, leaving 16 bases unmatched. The CDR3 is made up of 21 amino acids. CDR1 and CDR2 (germline): SGHRS, YFSETQ. In nucleotides, the CDR3 is TGCGCCAGCAGCTTGGGTTTTTGGACAGGGGTCGCAGGGGGCTCCTACAATGAGCAGTTCTTC. This codes for CASSLGFWTGVAGGSYNEQFF. Full variable domain (rest looked up from reference TRBV5-1 and TRBJ2-1): KAGVTQTPRYLIKTRGQQVTLSCSPISGHRSVSWYQQTPGQGLQFLFEYFSETQRNKGNFPGRFSGRQFSNSRSEMNVSTLELGDSALYLCASSLGFWTGVAGGSYNEQFFGPGTRLTVL.

The CDR3 DNA sequence: TGCGCCAGCAGCCCTTCCGGGACTACGAGGAGGGATACGCAGTATTTT. Residues: CASSPSGTTRRDTQYF. The J gene is TRBJ2-3, the V gene TRBV5-1; 7 bases line up with TRBD2. Germline-derived CDR1 and CDR2 are SGHRS and YFSETQ. V lost 4 bases to trimming and J lost 6 bases; unmatched junction nucleotides: 14. This CDR3 spans 16 amino acids.

Remarks on this clone: At the DNA level, this CDR3 is encoded by other sequences in the same sample as well. The rearrangement links TRBV7-8 to TRBJ1-1; D uncertain. The CDR3 extends over 11 amino acids. V lost 6 bases to trimming and J lost 2 bases, with 4 bases between them. From germline, CDR1 is SGHVS and CDR2 FQNEAQ. CDR3 in DNA: TGTGCCAGCAGAGCTAACACTGAAGCTTTCTTT. It is translated as CASRANTEAFF.

The rearrangement links TRBV7-3 to TRBJ2-2, with D perhaps TRBD1 (6 bases). Trimming removed 3 bases from V and 5 bases from J, with 16 bases in between. The CDR3 consists of 16 residues. Germline lookup yields CDR1 SGHTA and CDR2 FQGTGA. The CDR3 region has the DNA TGTGCCAGCAGCTTGGATGGGACAAGCAAAACCGGGGAGCTGTTTTTT. Translation: CASSLDGTSKTGELFF. The variable domain in full, with the rest retrieved from reference TRBV7-3 and TRBJ2-2, is GAGVSQTPSNKVTEKGKYVELRCDPISGHTALYWYRQSLGQGPEFLIYFQGTGAADDSGLPNDRFFAVRPEGSVSTLKIQRTERGDSAVYLCASSLDGTSKTGELFFGEGSRLTVL.

The gene calls are TRBV24-1 and TRBJ2-5; a possible D gene is TRBD1 (5 bases). Germline CDR1 is KGHDR and CDR2 is SFDVKD. Trimming shortened V by 1 base and J by 5 bases, and 10 bases separated the two germline ends. The CDR3 loop spans 14 amino acids. The CDR3 region is CATSDLNRFETQYF. CDR3 nucleotides: TGTGCCACCAGTGATTTAAACAGGTTTGAGACCCAGTACTTC.

The CDR3 reads CASSLPRQGTTEAFF. As DNA, the CDR3 is TGCGCCAGCAGCTTACCTAGACAGGGGACCACTGAAGCTTTCTTT. V is TRBV5-1 and J is TRBJ1-1, with 8 bases matching TRBD1. Germline CDR1 reads SGHRS; CDR2 reads YFSETQ. The CDR3 spans 15 residues. J was trimmed by 4 bases and V by 2 bases; bases with no gene match: 7.

J is TRBJ1-5 and V is TRBV30; D ambiguous. V was clipped by 0 bases and J by 6 bases, with 6 bases between them. The V gene's germline CDR1 is GTSNPN and CDR2 SVGIG (reference sequence). The CDR3 extends over 12 amino acids. In DNA, the CDR3 is TGTGCCTGGAGTGTTTTCGGTCAGCCCCAGCATTTT. It yields the protein CAWSVFGQPQHF.

The rearrangement links TRBV6-1 to TRBJ2-4; 9 nucleotides agree with TRBD2. Trimming took 3 bases from V and 15 from J; bases not matched to a gene: 6. Germline values: CDR1 MNHNS, CDR2 SASEGT. The CDR3 has 12 residues. CDR3 amino acids: CASSDVSGRPYF. The CDR3 bases are TGTGCCAGCAGTGACGTTAGCGGGAGACCGTACTTC.

V usage is TRBV27 and J usage is TRBJ2-7; no reliable D call. The ends were cut back, 2 bases at V and 7 bases at J, with 12 bases in the middle. Germline CDR1 reads MNHEY; CDR2 reads SMNVEV (reference sequence). CDR3 length: 13 residues. The CDR3 is CASSLEQSTEQYF. CDR3 coding DNA: TGTGCCAGCAGTTTAGAACAGAGTACGGAGCAGTACTTC.